Below, 18 T cell receptor beta chains from the same sample are listed, as sequenced in a study of blood T cell repertoires in COVID-19. Clones were read by immunoSEQ multiplex PCR, and TCRdb kept only the in-frame ones, dropping some. The data contain approximately 260,000 clones, 75% to 90% of them seen just once; the ten biggest clones take up roughly 2.2%. Sequences were obtained from peripheral blood. Every receptor here comes from a man aged 50 to 60 with acute or convalescent COVID-19.

This chain joins TRBV5-1 and TRBJ1-4; D might be TRBD1 (5 bases). Germline V gene data show CDR1 as SGHRS and CDR2 as YFSETQ. Trimming took off 2 bases at V and 7 bases at J, with 12 bases between the two ends. This CDR3 comprises 14 residues. The CDR3 loop is CASSLKGMGEKLFF. The CDR3 DNA follows: TGCGCCAGCAGCTTAAAGGGGATGGGTGAAAAACTGTTTTTT. The full variable domain, completed using reference TRBV5-1 and TRBJ1-4, is KAGVTQTPRYLIKTRGQQVTLSCSPISGHRSVSWYQQTPGQGLQFLFEYFSETQRNKGNFPGRFSGRQFSNSRSEMNVSTLELGDSALYLCASSLKGMGEKLFFGSGTQLSVL.

The V gene is TRBV24-1, the J gene TRBJ2-2; D is uncertain. The CDR3 sequence is 12 residues long. CDR1 is KGHDR, CDR2 SFDVKD, per germline. V was trimmed by 6 bases and J by 7 bases, leaving 8 bases between them. CDR3 protein: CATSRPGGELFF. The DNA for the CDR3 is TGTGCCACCAGTCGACCGGGCGGGGAGCTGTTTTTT.

The J gene is TRBJ1-1, the V gene TRBV2; 8 nucleotides line up with TRBD1. The trim removed 3 bases at V and 11 bases at J, leaving 11 bases unmatched. In germline, CDR1 is SNHLY, CDR2 FYNNEI. CDR3 length: 14 amino acids. CDR3 bases: TGTGCCAGCAGTGAGGGACAGGCCCGTGCCTCTGCTTTCTTT. Translation: CASSEGQARASAFF.

V gene TRBV29-1 combines with J gene TRBJ1-2; TRBD1 is a possible D gene (5 bases). Looked up from germline, CDR1 is SQVTM and CDR2 is ANQGSEA. The germline V and J ends were trimmed by 4 bases and 8 bases, with 11 bases remaining between them. The CDR3 totals 11 residues. CDR3 protein: CSVVDGGGYTF. In DNA, the CDR3 is TGCAGCGTTGTCGACGGGGGGGGCTACACCTTC.

This clone was found once. V and J are TRBV11-2 and TRBJ2-1; D is possibly TRBD1 (5 bases). The CDR3 runs 13 residues. The V end was cut by 7 bases, the J end by 4 bases, with 11 bases between. In germline, CDR1 is SGHAT, CDR2 FQNNGV. CDR3 residues: CASTLAGYNEQFF. For the CDR3, the DNA is TGTGCCAGCACTCTTGCAGGGTACAATGAGCAGTTCTTC.

This rearrangement joins TRBV16 to TRBJ1-2; 8 nucleotides match TRBD1. The CDR3 covers 13 residues. With 5 bases clipped from V and 7 bases from J, the junction kept 6 bases outside the gene matches. CDR1 and CDR2 (germline): KGHSY, FQNENV. CDR3 amino acids: CASSSDRGSGYTF. The CDR3 DNA is TGTGCCAGCAGCTCCGACAGGGGAAGTGGCTACACCTTC.

The V and J genes are TRBV25-1 and TRBJ1-3; 9 bases align to TRBD1. Germline V gene lookup returns CDR1 MGHDK and CDR2 SYGVNS. The CDR3 totals 15 residues. The V and J ends lost 6 bases and 3 bases, in that order; junction bases with no gene match: 6. CDR3 residues: CASSQHRGHGNTIYF. DNA of the CDR3: TGTGCCAGCAGCCAACACAGGGGGCATGGAAACACCATATATTTT.

The rearrangement joins TRBV27 to TRBJ2-7, with D unresolved. The CDR3 is 15 residues long. V gave up 11 bases and J gave up 0 bases, with 20 bases separating them. Germline CDR1 is MNHEY and CDR2 is SMNVEV (reference sequence). CDR3 sequence (DNA): TGTGCCTCAAGAGCCGGGTCTTCGAGCTCCTACGAGCAGTACTTC. Translation: CASRAGSSSSYEQYF.

The J gene is TRBJ1-4, the V gene TRBV7-2; 8 bases agree with TRBD1. After removal of 4 bases from V and 4 bases from J, the junction contained 2 bases not matched to a gene. CDR1 and CDR2 from the germline V gene are SGHTA and FQGNSA. The CDR3 totals 14 residues. As DNA, the CDR3 is TGTGCCAGCAGCTACGACAGGGGTAATGAAAAACTGTTTTTT. Its protein product is CASSYDRGNEKLFF.

The V call is TRBV18, the J call TRBJ2-1, with unresolved D. CDR1 and CDR2 from the germline V gene are KGHSH and LQKENI. V was clipped by 1 base and J by 6 bases, with 10 bases between them. The CDR3 is 14 amino acids. This CDR3 reads CASSPQTDPNEQFF. The CDR3, as DNA: TGTGCCAGCTCACCACAAACTGATCCCAATGAGCAGTTCTTC.

Details on this clone: The junction does not match germline at one end; this may be a read error. The chain links TRBV7-7 to TRBJ2-5, with 11 bases identical to TRBD2. The CDR3 spans 16 residues. Germline values: CDR1 SSHAT, CDR2 FNYEAQ (reference sequence). CDR3 sequence: CASSQGTSGAQETQYF. The CDR3 bases are TGTGCTAGCAGCCAGGGGACTAGCGGCGCCCAAGAGACCCAGTACTTC.

This sequence joins TRBV7-9 and TRBJ1-6; D ambiguous. Germline-derived CDR1 and CDR2 are SEHNR and FQNEAQ (reference sequence). V was shortened by 5 bases and J by 4 bases, with 12 bases between the two germline ends. CDR3 size: 15 residues. CDR3 DNA sequence: TGTGCCAGCAGCGCCGAGCGCGCTTATAATTCACCCCTCCACTTT. Protein: CASSAERAYNSPLHF.

This chain joins TRBV12-3 or TRBV12-4 and TRBJ2-4; D is unresolved. Trimming shortened V by 0 bases and J by 8 bases, and 5 bases separated the two germline ends. The CDR3 consists of 12 residues. CDR3 nucleotide sequence: TGTGCCAGCAGTTTAGCCCGAGACATTCAGTACTTC. Translation gives CASSLARDIQYF.

This clone showed up just once. The J gene is TRBJ2-2, the V gene TRBV9; D call uncertain. From germline, CDR1 is SGDLS and CDR2 YYNGEE. V was trimmed by 5 bases and J by 1 base, leaving 12 bases between them. The CDR3 runs 15 residues. In nucleotides, the CDR3 is TGTGCCAGCAGGCGAGAGACAATGAACACCGGGGAGCTGTTTTTT. It is translated as CASRRETMNTGELFF.

The V call is TRBV9, the J call TRBJ1-3; 9 bases agree with TRBD1. Germline V gene data show CDR1 as SGDLS and CDR2 as YYNGEE. J gave up 4 bases and V 3 bases, and 5 bases lay outside the gene matches. CDR3 size: 15 residues. The CDR3 protein is CASSAGQGLGNTIYF. The CDR3 nucleotides read TGTGCCAGCAGCGCGGGACAGGGTCTGGGAAACACCATATATTTT.

The J gene is TRBJ2-3, the V gene TRBV2; a possible D gene is TRBD1 (5 bases). This CDR3 has 12 residues. Germline V gives CDR1 SNHLY, CDR2 FYNNEI. V lost 6 bases and J lost 7, with 11 bases in between. CDR3: CASSSDRYTQYF. CDR3 DNA sequence: TGTGCCAGCAGCTCCGACAGATATACGCAGTATTTT.

This clone occurred once. The chain has TRBV5-6 and TRBJ1-3; D unresolved. Trimming cost V 3 bases and J 0 bases, with 7 bases left between them. The CDR3 covers 14 residues. CDR1 and CDR2 (germline): SGHDT, YYEEEE. CDR3 DNA sequence: TGTGCCAGCAGCTCGACAACCTCTGGAAACACCATATATTTT. Its protein product is CASSSTTSGNTIYF.

The chain has TRBV10-3 and TRBJ1-1; D remains ambiguous. CDR1 and CDR2 (germline): ENHRY, SYGVKD. The CDR3 runs to 15 residues. V lost 1 base to trimming and J lost 1 base, with 10 bases between them. The CDR3 DNA reads TGTGCCATCAGTGAGTTTAACAGCCGGAACACTGAAGCTTTCTTT. Its protein is CAISEFNSRNTEAFF.